Given below is one T cell receptor beta chain in context. The record originates from a study of blood T cell repertoires in COVID-19. Study as a whole: Donors in the United States, Italy and Spain gave samples during acute or convalescent COVID-19. PBMCs, B-cell-depleted T cells, or T cells provided the cDNA or gDNA that made up the material.

Study processing details: Nucleated cell number was recorded as an estimate derived from reference gene primer amplification. Profiling relied on immunoSEQ multiplex PCR, and the TCRdb table lists in-frame clones only, not all of them. V, J and clone size are taken as reported in that table, and D and trimming were inferred from the DNA itself. The data hold about 150,000 clones, with roughly 84% observed a single time. Seattle participants joined during active infection and were tracked over time. From germline, CDR1 is LNHNV and CDR2 YYDKDF (reference sequence). Trimming removed 0 bases at V and 7 bases at J, with 8 bases between. The CDR3 totals 13 residues.

The source of this sequence is a woman aged 55-69 years with COVID-19, enrolled during active disease. V and J are TRBV15 and TRBJ2-3; the D is unclear. Material for sequencing was peripheral blood. CDR3 sequence: CATSRETAYTQYF. The CDR3 nucleotides read TGTGCCACCAGCAGAGAGACTGCTTATACGCAGTATTTT.